The 10 T cell receptor beta chains given below trace back to one sample, sequenced in a study of T-cell reconstitution after alpha-beta-depleted transplantation in children (dated by TCRdb to between 2015 and 2016). Library construction relied on PCR. Data came from an Illumina HiSeq 2500. To normalize quantification of the TCRbeta repertoire, the TCR libraries were built with molecular barcoding that relied on unique molecular identifiers. TCRdb redid the processing of the public reads, applying fastp at Q25 and MiXCR, and retained in-frame beta chains. Duplicate CDR3 protein sequences are folded into a single record with the most common DNA and genes. Across this sample there are around 400,000 distinct CDR3 sequences, with around 21% seen only once. Less than 4.5% of the sample is held by the ten biggest clonotypes. Sequences were derived from PBMCs from the stem cell graft donor, sampled from the stem cell graft. These receptors all stem from a human donor who donated a stem cell graft to a child with acute myeloid leukemia.

The gene calls are TRBV12-3 or TRBV12-4 and TRBJ2-7; no clear D gene. This CDR3 comprises 13 residues. The ends were cut back, 6 bases at V and 3 bases at J, with 12 bases in the middle. The DNA of the CDR3 is TGTGCCAGCAGCTATCTCGCTAACTACGAGCAGTACTTC. It encodes CASSYLANYEQYF.

J is TRBJ2-6 and V is TRBV2; no clear D. CDR3 length: 12 residues. V was trimmed by 8 bases and J by 7 bases, leaving 9 bases between them. CDR1 is SNHLY, CDR2 FYNNEI, per germline. CDR3 in DNA: TGTGCCAGCCGGGTCGGAGCCAACGTCCTGACTTTC. It encodes CASRVGANVLTF.

J is TRBJ2-6 and V is TRBV12-3 or TRBV12-4; TRBD1 might be the D (6 bases). The CDR3 is 16 amino acids. V was pared by 5 bases and J by 4 bases, with 15 bases between. CDR3 nucleotides: TGTGCCAGCAGTCCCACAGGGATATCAGGGGCCAACGTCCTGACTTTC. Translating it yields CASSPTGISGANVLTF.

Written as DNA, the CDR3 is TGTGCCACCAGCACCACCGGGCCCTATGGCTACACCTTC. Its protein product is CATSTTGPYGYTF. The V and J genes are TRBV15 and TRBJ1-2; D unclear. The CDR3 runs 13 residues. Between the trimmed V and J ends, which lost 4 bases and 4 bases, there was a span of 10 bases. CDR1 is LNHNV, CDR2 YYDKDF, per germline (reference sequence).

This clonotype was detected only a few times. This rearrangement joins TRBV4-2 to TRBJ2-2; 10 bases align to TRBD2. V shed 2 bases and J 6 bases; nucleotides not matched to a gene: 3. CDR1 is LGHNA and CDR2 is YNFKEQ in the germline V gene. The CDR3 extends over 15 amino acids. CDR3 bases: TGTGCCAGCAGCCAACTTACTAGCGGGGCCGGGGAGCTGTTTTTT. This translates into CASSQLTSGAGELFF.

This clonotype appeared a single time. V is TRBV5-1 and J is TRBJ2-1; TRBD1 matches at 9 bases. With V trimmed by 6 bases and J by 6 bases, 7 bases remained unmatched. The germline gives CDR1 SGHRS, CDR2 YFSETQ. The CDR3 contains 14 residues. This chain's CDR3 is CASTPDRGANEQFF. In DNA, the CDR3 is TGCGCCAGCACCCCGGACAGGGGAGCCAATGAGCAGTTCTTC. The variable domain in full, with the rest retrieved from reference TRBV5-1 and TRBJ2-1, is KAGVTQTPRYLIKTRGQQVTLSCSPISGHRSVSWYQQTPGQGLQFLFEYFSETQRNKGNFPGRFSGRQFSNSRSEMNVSTLELGDSALYLCASTPDRGANEQFFGPGTRLTVL.

This sequence joins TRBV15 and TRBJ1-5; no clear D. V gave up 0 bases and J gave up 0 bases, with 12 bases separating them. The CDR3 extends over 17 amino acids. Germline CDR1 LNHNV, CDR2 YYDKDF (reference sequence). CDR3 loop: CATSRDPGEVSNQPQHF. The CDR3 nucleotides read TGTGCCACCAGCAGAGACCCCGGGGAGGTTAGCAATCAGCCCCAGCATTTT.

There are a few counts of this clonotype. This chain links TRBV7-3 with TRBJ2-7, with D hard to call. Germline CDR1 SGHTA, CDR2 FQGTGA. V was trimmed by 5 bases and J by 3 bases, leaving 17 bases between them. This CDR3 is 15 amino acids long. CDR3 region: CASSKGPPKNYEQYF. CDR3 coding DNA: TGTGCCAGCAGCAAAGGTCCACCTAAAAACTACGAGCAGTACTTC.

The J gene is TRBJ2-2, the V gene TRBV24-1; D may be TRBD2 (5 bases). The CDR3 contains 16 residues. V was trimmed by 5 bases and J by 4 bases, leaving 16 bases between them. From germline, CDR1 is KGHDR and CDR2 SFDVKD. The CDR3 spells CATSGESGWATGELFF. Written as DNA, the CDR3 is TGTGCCACCAGTGGGGAGTCTGGGTGGGCCACCGGGGAGCTGTTTTTT.

This clonotype was picked up a small number of times. J is TRBJ2-1 and V is TRBV12-3 or TRBV12-4, with 7 bases identical to TRBD1. Trimming removed 2 bases from V and 3 bases from J; junction bases left unmatched: 4. The length of the CDR3 is 15 residues. CDR3 in amino acids: CASSLKGANYNEQFF. The CDR3 bases are TGTGCCAGCAGTTTAAAGGGGGCAAACTACAATGAGCAGTTCTTC.